This T cell receptor beta chain is from a study of cytomegalovirus exposure and HLA in healthy donors. Findings and caveats of the study: Researchers reported that three CMV-associated chains were confirmed in vitro as CMV antigen-specific. Reportedly, diagnosis of cytomegalovirus status by the classifier showed high specificity and sensitivity.

Profiled with immunoSEQ multiplex PCR; TCRdb holds only in-frame clones, not every one. The profile shows over 150,000 clones, 91% of them singletons. Germline lookup yields CDR1 SEHNR and CDR2 FQNEAQ (reference sequence). The junction had 4 bases not matched to a gene; V was cut back by 6 bases and J by 3 bases. The CDR3 length is 14 residues. Notes on this clone: Its specificity is not known.

This rearrangement joins TRBV7-9 to TRBJ1-1, with 10 bases that match TRBD1. The sample was PBMCs. The TCR originated in a woman under 30 in good health and CMV-seropositive. CDR3 DNA sequence: TGTGCCAGCAGGACAGGGGGCTTGTACACTGAAGCTTTCTTT. Protein: CASRTGGLYTEAFF.